A single sample gave rise to the 31 T cell receptor beta chains below, sequenced in a study of T cells after yellow fever vaccination. TCRdb independently ran MiXCR on the 5' RACE reads; one entry per CDR3 protein. This table holds some 500,000 distinct CDR3 sequences, roughly 14% found once. This sample comprised PBMCs, obtained on the day of the yellow fever booster vaccination. The receptors were gathered from a man aged 25 to 40 who received the YFV17D yellow fever vaccine.

This clonotype was seen a single time. The genes are TRBV25-1 and TRBJ1-2, with D tentatively TRBD1 (5 bases). The CDR3 is 14 amino acids. V lost 3 bases to trimming and J lost 4 bases, with 12 bases between them. Germline values: CDR1 MGHDK, CDR2 SYGVNS. Here the CDR3 reads CASSDRDIFYGYTF. In DNA form, the CDR3 reads TGTGCCAGCAGTGACAGGGATATCTTCTATGGCTACACCTTC.

This chain joins TRBV6-6 and TRBJ2-2; weak D call: TRBD2 (6 bases). Germline loops: CDR1 MNHNY, CDR2 SVGAGI (reference sequence). The germline V and J ends were trimmed by 5 bases and 8 bases, with 12 bases remaining between them. The CDR3 is 13 amino acids. CDR3 DNA sequence: TGTGCCAGCAGTCCCATGGCGGGGGGGGAGCTGTTTTTT. Translation gives CASSPMAGGELFF.

CDR3 nucleotide sequence: TGTGCCAGCAGTTTCACGGGGGGCAGGGCGAGGGCCGGGGAGCTGTTTTTT. As protein: CASSFTGGRARAGELFF. The J gene is TRBJ2-2, the V gene TRBV12-3 or TRBV12-4, with D tentatively TRBD2 (7 bases). The V and J ends lost 3 bases and 6 bases respectively, with 20 bases between them. The CDR3 length is 17 residues.

The chain couples TRBV20-1 to TRBJ2-7; the D gene is possibly TRBD1 (6 bases). The CDR3 has 12 residues. Trimming took off 6 bases at V and 3 bases at J, with 12 bases between the two ends. Germline V gene data show CDR1 as DFQATT and CDR2 as SNEGSKA (reference sequence). For the CDR3, the DNA is TGCAGTGCCAACCAGGGGCGCTACGAGCAGTACTTC. Translated: CSANQGRYEQYF.

Many counts were recorded for this clonotype. This chain joins TRBV6-5 and TRBJ1-1; D call uncertain. V shed 2 bases and J shed 4 bases, with 8 bases lying between them. The CDR3 is 13 amino acids. Germline V gene sequence: CDR1 MNHEY, CDR2 SVGAGI. CDR3 DNA sequence: TGTGCCAGCAGTTACGGGTTCGGCACTGAAGCTTTCTTT. This gives the protein CASSYGFGTEAFF.

The J gene is TRBJ2-5, the V gene TRBV29-1; TRBD1 matches 7 bases. This CDR3 contains 13 residues. J was trimmed by 5 bases and V by 4 bases; bases with no gene match: 7. Per the germline V gene, CDR1 is SQVTM and CDR2 is ANQGSEA. In DNA, the CDR3 is TGCAGCGTTGGACAGGGACAAACGGAGACCCAGTACTTC. Its translation is CSVGQGQTETQYF.

The genes are TRBV7-9 and TRBJ1-2; D gene uncertain. This CDR3 is 14 amino acids long. Germline V gene data show CDR1 as SEHNR and CDR2 as FQNEAQ (reference sequence). Trimming removed 5 bases from V and 7 bases from J, with 17 bases in between. The CDR3: CASSPVVRVSGYTF. The CDR3 region has the DNA TGTGCCAGCAGCCCTGTCGTGCGCGTCTCTGGCTACACCTTC.

The chain has TRBV6-1 and TRBJ2-1, with 9 bases aligning to TRBD2. This CDR3 has 14 residues. Trimming removed 7 bases from V and 6 bases from J; junction bases left unmatched: 7. Germline V gene data show CDR1 as MNHNS and CDR2 as SASEGT. The CDR3 reads CASMREGRGNEQFF. CDR3 DNA sequence: TGTGCCAGCATGCGGGAGGGGCGGGGCAATGAGCAGTTCTTC.

This clonotype was observed a handful of times. The J gene is TRBJ1-5, the V gene TRBV12-3 or TRBV12-4, with 7 bases that match TRBD1. The CDR3 has 15 amino acids. Unmatched junction bases numbered 8, after V lost 3 bases and J lost 6 bases. CDR3 nucleotide sequence: TGTGCCAGCAGTTTTGGGGACAGATTATTTCAGCCCCAGCATTTT. Translation: CASSFGDRLFQPQHF.

J is TRBJ2-3 and V is TRBV5-6; D may correspond to TRBD1 or TRBD2 (5 bases each). V gave up 3 bases and J gave up 4 bases, with 9 bases separating them. Germline CDR1 SGHDT, CDR2 YYEEEE. The CDR3 is made up of 13 amino acids. The CDR3 loop is CASSWQGPDTQYF. CDR3 sequence (DNA): TGTGCCAGCAGCTGGCAGGGACCAGATACGCAGTATTTT. The full variable domain, completed using reference TRBV5-6 and TRBJ2-3, is DAGVTQSPTHLIKTRGQQVTLRCSPKSGHDTVSWYQQALGQGPQFIFQYYEEEERQRGNFPDRFSGHQFPNYSSELNVNALLLGDSALYLCASSWQGPDTQYFGPGTRLTVL.

This clonotype was recorded a few times. The chain combines TRBV19 with TRBJ1-5; TRBD1 matches at 7 bases. Germline-derived CDR1 and CDR2 are LNHDA and SQIVND (reference sequence). V lost 8 bases and J lost 4; bases outside the gene matches: 8. CDR3 size: 14 residues. The CDR3 bases are TGTGCCAGTCGGGTAGGGGACAGAAATCAGCCCCAGCATTTT. It is translated as CASRVGDRNQPQHF. Supplemented by reference TRBV19 and TRBJ1-5, the full variable domain reads DGGITQSPKYLFRKEGQNVTLSCEQNLNHDAMYWYRQDPGQGLRLIYYSQIVNDFQKGDIAEGYSVSREKKESFPLTVTSAQKNPTAFYLCASRVGDRNQPQHFGDGTRLSIL.

In its sample, this clonotype was seen many times. The gene calls are TRBV7-2 and TRBJ1-1; D is ambiguous. Looked up from germline, CDR1 is SGHTA and CDR2 is FQGNSA. The CDR3 runs 11 residues. Trimming left V 5 bases short and J 1 base short, with 2 bases between. The CDR3 region is CASSENTEAFF. The CDR3 nucleotides read TGTGCCAGCAGCGAGAACACTGAAGCTTTCTTT.

This sequence joins TRBV30 and TRBJ1-5; 7 bases agree with TRBD1. The CDR3 runs 14 residues. With 2 bases clipped from V and 2 bases from J, the junction kept 3 bases outside the gene matches. Germline CDR1 GTSNPN, CDR2 SVGIG (reference sequence). The CDR3 sequence is CAWSSGQGNQPQHF. CDR3 DNA sequence: TGTGCCTGGAGTTCTGGACAGGGCAATCAGCCCCAGCATTTT.

This clonotype came up a few times. CDR3 loop: CSASISRTYNNEQFF. As DNA, the CDR3 is TGCAGTGCTAGTATTTCCAGGACTTATAACAATGAGCAGTTCTTC. The V and J genes are TRBV20-1 and TRBJ2-1; tentatively, D is TRBD2 (5 bases). The CDR3 has 15 residues. Looked up from germline, CDR1 is DFQATT and CDR2 is SNEGSKA (reference sequence). The germline V and J ends were trimmed by 3 bases and 5 bases, with 17 bases remaining between them.

This clonotype was counted between two and nine times. V is TRBV3-1 and J is TRBJ1-6, with D uncertain. The CDR3 runs to 17 residues. Germline CDR1 LGHDT, CDR2 YNNKEL (reference sequence). V lost 6 bases, J lost 11 bases, and 26 bases lay in between. The CDR3: CASSSTHRPDREAPLHF. The CDR3, as DNA: TGTGCCAGCAGTTCAACCCACCGTCCCGACCGAGAGGCACCCCTCCACTTT.

This clonotype was observed a handful of times. This rearrangement joins TRBV14 to TRBJ2-7, with 7 nucleotides matching TRBD1. With V trimmed by 3 bases and J by 0 bases, 8 bases remained unmatched. The CDR3 sequence is 16 residues long. Germline V lookup: CDR1 SGHDN, CDR2 FVKESK. The CDR3 loop is CASSHMTGKSSYEQYF. The CDR3 DNA sequence: TGTGCCAGCAGCCATATGACAGGGAAGAGCTCCTACGAGCAGTACTTC. Drawing the rest from reference TRBV14 and TRBJ2-7, the complete variable domain is EAGVTQFPSHSVIEKGQTVTLRCDPISGHDNLYWYRRVMGKEIKFLLHFVKESKQDESGMPNNRFLAERTGGTYSTLKVQPAELEDSGVYFCASSHMTGKSSYEQYFGPGTRLTVT.

This clonotype occurred a few times. The chain couples TRBV7-8 to TRBJ2-3; tentative D call: TRBD2 (6 bases). The V and J ends lost 5 bases and 1 base respectively, with 13 bases between them. Germline V lookup: CDR1 SGHVS, CDR2 FQNEAQ. This CDR3 has 15 residues. The CDR3 sequence: CASSVSGGGTDTQYF. The CDR3 DNA sequence: TGTGCCAGCAGCGTTAGCGGAGGCGGCACAGATACGCAGTATTTT.

This clonotype was counted a few times. This chain uses TRBV9 with TRBJ2-1; no clear D. CDR1 and CDR2 from the germline V gene are SGDLS and YYNGEE. V lost 0 bases, J lost 9 bases, and 4 bases lay in between. CDR3 length: 11 amino acids. The CDR3 bases are TGTGCCAGCAGCGTAGAGGTTGAGCAGTTCTTC. The encoded protein is CASSVEVEQFF.

The table lists this clonotype with many counts. The chain recombines TRBV9 with TRBJ2-1, with 10 bases fitting TRBD2. Per germline, CDR1 SGDLS and CDR2 YYNGEE. The V segment lost 0 bases and the J segment 6 bases; nucleotides outside the gene matches: 3. The CDR3 is 15 amino acids. The CDR3 loop reads CASSVGTSGINEQFF. The CDR3 DNA reads as TGTGCCAGCAGCGTAGGGACTAGCGGAATCAATGAGCAGTTCTTC.

This clonotype was detected a few times. The CDR3, as DNA: TGCGCCAGCAGCTCGGGCGGGCAGGGGGCGCAGTATGAGCAGTTCTTC. Residues: CASSSGGQGAQYEQFF. The chain carries TRBV5-1 and TRBJ2-1; 8 nucleotides match TRBD1. Trimming cost V 3 bases and J 8 bases; bases outside gene matches: 13. Looked up from germline, CDR1 is SGHRS and CDR2 is YFSETQ. This CDR3 has 16 residues.

The chain links TRBV7-2 to TRBJ2-7; D is ambiguous. Germline loops: CDR1 SGHTA, CDR2 FQGNSA. The CDR3 consists of 12 residues. V was trimmed by 7 bases and J by 2 bases, leaving 9 bases between them. The CDR3 DNA follows: TGTGCCAGCAACGACAAGGCCTACGAGCAGTACTTC. Residues: CASNDKAYEQYF.

The chain is built from TRBV5-2 and TRBJ2-1. TRBV5-2 is recorded as a pseudogene. The CDR3 extends over 13 amino acids. This CDR3 is CASNPRLYNEQFF. The CDR3 DNA follows: TGTGCCAGCAACCCCAGGCTCTACAATGAGCAGTTCTTC.

The genes are TRBV29-1 and TRBJ2-1; 7 positions agree with TRBD2. The CDR3 spans 13 residues. Germline CDR1 is SQVTM and CDR2 is ANQGSEA. After removal of 7 bases from V and 4 bases from J, the junction contained 7 bases not matched to a gene. DNA for the CDR3: TGCAGCGGAAGCGGGAACAGTTACAATGAGCAGTTCTTC. Translating it yields CSGSGNSYNEQFF.

DNA for the CDR3: TGTGCCAGCTCACCGGAGAGGGCCACCATATATTTT. It yields the protein CASSPERATIYF. This chain joins TRBV18 and TRBJ1-3; no clear D gene. Trimming shortened V by 3 bases and J by 9 bases, and 9 bases separated the two germline ends. Germline CDR1 and CDR2: KGHSH and LQKENI. The CDR3 covers 12 residues.

This chain connects TRBV20-1 to TRBJ2-1; D possibly corresponds to TRBD2 (5 bases). Germline V gene data show CDR1 as DFQATT and CDR2 as SNEGSKA (reference sequence). The CDR3 covers 15 residues. V lost 3 bases and J lost 2, with 14 bases in between. The CDR3 is CSASKGAPPYNEQFF. CDR3 DNA: TGCAGTGCTAGTAAGGGAGCCCCCCCCTACAATGAGCAGTTCTTC.

This clonotype has a handful of counts. The chain joins TRBV29-1 to TRBJ2-7; possibly TRBD1 for D (6 bases). Germline assignment: CDR1 SQVTM and CDR2 ANQGSEA. Trimming stripped 7 bases from V and 5 bases from J, with 9 bases between. The CDR3 is 10 residues long. The chain's CDR3 is CSATGHEQYF. The CDR3 DNA follows: TGCAGCGCAACAGGGCACGAGCAGTACTTC.

This clonotype appeared many times. V is TRBV7-9 and J is TRBJ1-3, with no clear D. CDR1 is SEHNR and CDR2 is FQNEAQ in the germline V gene (reference sequence). V gave up 6 bases and J gave up 0 bases, with 12 bases separating them. This CDR3 spans 15 amino acids. The CDR3 region is CASSHFRPSGNTIYF. The CDR3 coding sequence is TGTGCCAGCAGTCACTTCAGGCCCTCTGGAAACACCATATATTTT. Complete variable domain (other parts from reference TRBV7-9 and TRBJ1-3): DTGVSQNPRHKITKRGQNVTFRCDPISEHNRLYWYRQTLGQGPEFLTYFQNEAQLEKSRLLSDRFSAERPKGSFSTLEIQRTEQGDSAMYLCASSHFRPSGNTIYFGEGSWLTVV.

The rearrangement links TRBV24-1 to TRBJ2-1; D uncertain. Germline lookup yields CDR1 KGHDR and CDR2 SFDVKD. This CDR3 contains 13 residues. Trimming took off 2 bases at V and 8 bases at J, with 9 bases between the two ends. The CDR3 is CATSDSLEYEQFF. The CDR3 coding sequence is TGTGCCACCAGTGATTCGCTGGAGTATGAGCAGTTCTTC.

This clonotype was recorded a few times. This chain uses TRBV11-2 with TRBJ2-2, with 12 positions matching TRBD2. V lost 1 base and J lost 6; bases outside the gene matches: 9. The CDR3 contains 18 residues. Germline V gene lookup returns CDR1 SGHAT and CDR2 FQNNGV. CDR3 region: CASSLGLAGGLGAGELFF. In DNA, the CDR3 is TGTGCCAGCAGCTTAGGCCTAGCGGGAGGGCTCGGCGCCGGGGAGCTGTTTTTT.

This clonotype was recorded many times. The V and J genes are TRBV3-1 and TRBJ1-1, with 7 bases that match TRBD1. CDR3 length: 16 residues. Germline V lookup: CDR1 LGHDT, CDR2 YNNKEL (reference sequence). V shed 4 bases, J shed 0 bases, and the junction held 8 bases outside the gene matches. The CDR3 loop is CASSLGGTALNTEAFF. The CDR3 DNA reads as TGTGCCAGCAGCCTCGGGGGGACAGCCCTGAACACTGAAGCTTTCTTT.

The J gene is TRBJ1-5, the V gene TRBV20-1, with unresolved D. The CDR3 totals 15 residues. V gave up 5 bases and J gave up 5 bases, with 19 bases separating them. Germline V gene data show CDR1 as DFQATT and CDR2 as SNEGSKA (reference sequence). CDR3 coding DNA: TGCAGTGCTGTTAAGGATGGAGGTTGGGATCAGCCCCAGCATTTT. Its translation is CSAVKDGGWDQPQHF.